The next 5 T cell receptor beta chains were all read from a single sample in a study of cytomegalovirus exposure and HLA in healthy donors. Vbeta (60) and Jbeta (13) primers were used in the PCR. Assay: immunoSEQ multiplex PCR; the TCRdb copy retains only in-frame clones and omits some. The sample has around 150,000 clones; approximately 80% are singletons. The material sequenced was PBMCs. The origin of the receptors is a woman aged 40 to 49 in good health and CMV-seronegative.

The V and J genes are TRBV18 and TRBJ2-1, with a tentative D call TRBD2 (5 bases). The V end was cut by 2 bases, the J end by 2 bases, with 10 bases between. The length of the CDR3 is 15 residues. Germline assignment: CDR1 KGHSH and CDR2 LQKENI. The CDR3 DNA reads TGTGCCAGCTCACCAGTACTCGGGACCTACAATGAGCAGTTCTTC. It codes for CASSPVLGTYNEQFF.

This clone was detected a few times. This rearrangement joins TRBV5-1 to TRBJ2-1, with a tentative D call TRBD1 (6 bases). Between the trimmed V and J ends, which lost 2 bases and 4 bases, there was a span of 13 bases. The CDR3 is 15 amino acids. CDR1 and CDR2 (germline): SGHRS, YFSETQ. For the CDR3, the DNA is TGCGCCAGCAGCTTTTGGGACAAGCTTTACAATGAGCAGTTCTTC. Amino acid sequence: CASSFWDKLYNEQFF.

The CDR3, as DNA: TGTGCCAGCAGTTACTCCATACAGGGGGCGAGCTATGGCTACACCTTC. It is translated as CASSYSIQGASYGYTF. The chain joins TRBV6-5 to TRBJ1-2; TRBD1 matches 9 bases. V was clipped by 0 bases and J by 4 bases; unmatched bases: 6. Germline loops: CDR1 MNHEY, CDR2 SVGAGI. This CDR3 is 16 amino acids long.

This chain joins TRBV5-1 and TRBJ2-5, with D possibly TRBD2 on 5 matching bases. The J call is doubtful: the DNA matches TRBJ2-7 better. The CDR3 length is 14 residues. Looked up from germline, CDR1 is SGHRS and CDR2 is YFSETQ. Written as DNA, the CDR3 is TGCGCCAGCAGCTTGGCCCCGGGGTCCTACGAGCAGTACTTC. Its translation: CASSLAPGSYEQYF.

The CDR3 DNA sequence: TGCGCCAGCAGCTCGGGACTAGCGGGTGCAGAGACCCAGTACTTC. It translates to CASSSGLAGAETQYF. The chain couples TRBV5-1 to TRBJ2-5, with 12 bases lining up with TRBD2. The CDR3 covers 15 residues. Per germline, CDR1 SGHRS and CDR2 YFSETQ. Germline trimming cut 3 bases from V and 4 bases from J; bases unmatched to any gene: 4.